This record concerns one TCR beta chain sequence. This clone's antigen is unknown. The sample holds no much larger clone one base away, and base qualities are not on file. This sample was included in a study of T cell changes during pregnancy in multiple sclerosis (dated by TCRdb to between 2017 and 2020). In the study overall: The study examined how the T cell repertoire changed over the course of pregnancy in women with multiple sclerosis.

The library was obtained by the immunoSEQ multiplex PCR assay. TCRdb's version of the immuneACCESS table is confined to in-frame rearrangements and falls short of the full clone set. An unresolved V gene accounts for under half of the shortfall where checked; the remainder is of unknown origin. This sample gives about 55,000 clones in total; over 80% of them show up just once. Around 0.57% of the sample lies in the top ten. Looking up the germline V gene yields CDR1 SNHLY and CDR2 FYNNEI. Trimmed from V: 10 bases; trimmed from J: 10 bases; junction bases lacking a gene match: 12. From its cysteine to its phenylalanine, the CDR3 spans 14 amino acids. Only CDR3 DNA is held: 42 bases, read in frame from base 1.

The sequence links TRBV2 to TRBJ2-1; 11 bases in the junction line up with TRBD2. The TCR originated in a female donor with multiple sclerosis, enrolled in a pregnancy study. This material consisted of CD4+ T cells from peripheral blood mononuclear cells, taken in the first trimester of pregnancy. CDR3 protein: CATFYSGRAREQFF. The bases are TGTGCCACGTTCTATAGCGGGAGGGCCCGGGAGCAGTTCTTC.